A selection of T cell receptor beta chains follows, all from one sample in a study of blood T cell repertoires in COVID-19. Generated by immunoSEQ multiplex PCR, the TCRdb table keeps only in-frame clones and is missing some. In the table there are tens of thousands of clones, approximately 80% of which are singletons. The sample comprised peripheral blood. The receptors stem from a man aged 80 or over with acute or convalescent COVID-19. Both conserved end residues are part of each CDR3. D genes are given only for firm matches. Not every row has a clone size; where given, it reads once, few, many or a size class.

v_call	clone_size	j_call	d_call	cdr3_nt	cdr3_aa
TRBV10-3	NA	TRBJ1-6	TRBD1	TGTGCCATCAGGGGGGACAGGGTCAATTCACCCCTCCACTTT	CAIRGDRVNSPLHF
TRBV27	once	TRBJ2-2	TRBD1	TGTGCCAGCAGTTTAGGGAGAACAGGGGGCACCGGGGAGCTGTTTTTT	CASSLGRTGGTGELFF
TRBV28	NA	TRBJ2-2	NA	TGTGCCAGCAGACAGGGTTACACCGGGGAGCTGTTTTTT	CASRQGYTGELFF
TRBV4-1	NA	TRBJ1-1	NA	TGCGCCAGCAAAGTAGGGGGCACTGAAGCTTTCTTT	CASKVGGTEAFF
TRBV4-2	NA	TRBJ1-6	TRBD1	TGTGCCAGCAGCCAAGGCCCGGGACAGGGTGAATCACCCCTCCACTTT	CASSQGPGQGESPLHF
TRBV2	NA	TRBJ1-5	TRBD1	TGTGCCAGCAGGGGACAGCCTAGGGGCAATCAGCCCCAGCATTTT	CASRGQPRGNQPQHF
TRBV5-1	NA	TRBJ1-1	TRBD1	TGCGCCAGCAGCTTGGCCCCACAGGGGGGTGAAGCTTTCTTT	CASSLAPQGGEAFF
TRBV28	NA	TRBJ1-4	NA	TGTGCCAGCAGTACCCCCGGGACGGCGGGAGAAAAACTGTTTTTT	CASSTPGTAGEKLFF
TRBV19	few	TRBJ1-5	NA	TGTGCCAGTAGCGGGGGGCAGGGTCCGTTACAGCCCCAGCATTTT	CASSGGQGPLQPQHF
TRBV19	few	TRBJ1-1	TRBD1	TGTGCCAGTAGTACGACAGGGGGCAATGAAGCTTTCTTT	CASSTTGGNEAFF
TRBV19	NA	TRBJ1-5	NA	TGTGCCAGTAAAAAGGGAGGGAGCAATCAGCCCCAGCATTTT	CASKKGGSNQPQHF
TRBV18	NA	TRBJ1-3	TRBD1	TGTGCCAGCTCACCACCGGGGGACAGCGATGGAAACACCATATATTTT	CASSPPGDSDGNTIYF
TRBV10-3	NA	TRBJ1-5	TRBD1	TGTGCCATCAGTGACGACAGGGAGGGCAATCAGCCCCAGCATTTT	CAISDDREGNQPQHF
TRBV18	NA	TRBJ1-5	TRBD1	TGTGCCAGCTCACCAAGACAGGGAGTTCAGCCCCAGCATTTT	CASSPRQGVQPQHF
TRBV6-5	once	TRBJ1-1	NA	TGTGCCAGCAGAAAGAACAGGGCCATGAACACTGAAGCTTTCTTT	CASRKNRAMNTEAFF
TRBV21-1	NA	TRBJ2-5	NA	TGTGCCAGCAGCTCCAACCAAGAGACCCAGTACTTC	CASSSNQETQYF
TRBV14	NA	TRBJ1-1	NA	TGTGCCAGCAGCCAATTCGGAGGCACTGAAGCTTTCTTT	CASSQFGGTEAFF
TRBV28	NA	TRBJ2-1	TRBD2	TGTGCCAGCAGTTTCCCCGGGACTAGCGCTACGTTCTTC	CASSFPGTSATFF